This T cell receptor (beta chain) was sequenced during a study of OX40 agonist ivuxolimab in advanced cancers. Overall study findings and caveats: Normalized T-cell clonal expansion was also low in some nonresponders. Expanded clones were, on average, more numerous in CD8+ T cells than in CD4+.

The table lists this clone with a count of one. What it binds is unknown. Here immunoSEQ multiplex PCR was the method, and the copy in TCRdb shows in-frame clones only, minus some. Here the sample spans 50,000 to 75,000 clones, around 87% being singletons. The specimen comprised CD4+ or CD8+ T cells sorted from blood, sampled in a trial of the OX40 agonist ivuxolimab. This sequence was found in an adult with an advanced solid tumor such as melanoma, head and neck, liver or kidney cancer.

This CDR3 is CASSIPGPNQPQHF. The CDR3 DNA follows: TGTGCCAGTAGTATACCAGGACCAAATCAGCCCCAGCATTTT. The chain is built from TRBV19 and TRBJ1-5; D is ambiguous. V lost 2 bases, J lost 4 bases, and 9 bases lay in between. This CDR3 is built from 14 residues. Germline CDR1 is LNHDA and CDR2 is SQIVND (reference sequence).